One sample yielded the 31 T cell receptor beta chains listed below, sequenced in a study of vaccination and CD4 T cells after COVID-19. As to treatment: roughly 11-day PBMC culture with coronavirus spike peptide pools or control peptides (ViraFEST assay). Cultured CD4+ T-cell DNA underwent Oncomine TCR Beta short-read sequencing. One entry per CDR3 protein, called by TCRdb with MiXCR from the PCR reads. The sample comprises tens of thousands of distinct CDR3 sequences, roughly 52% of which are singletons, and 28% rests with the top ten. No cognate antigen is known for these TCRs. Sample: CD4+ T cells from blood, cultured in vitro, taken before SARS-CoV-2 vaccination. These TCRs come from a human donor who received a COVID-19 vaccine.

The V and J genes are TRBV2 and TRBJ2-3; TRBD1 matches 9 bases. From germline, CDR1 is SNHLY and CDR2 FYNNEI. The CDR3 consists of 15 residues. V lost 8 bases to trimming and J lost 0 bases; unmatched junction nucleotides: 6. Here the CDR3 DNA reads TGTGCCAGCGGACCCGGGACAGGGAGCACAGATACGCAGTATTTT. Translated: CASGPGTGSTDTQYF.

This chain connects TRBV19 to TRBJ1-2, with TRBD1 as a possible D gene (5 bases). The CDR3 spans 16 residues. The germline V gene has CDR1 LNHDA and CDR2 SQIVND (reference sequence). V was clipped by 5 bases and J by 5 bases, with 21 bases between them. CDR3 coding DNA: TGTGCCAGTAGTTTCCGATGGGGCGCAGTCTCTTATGGCTACACCTTC. Amino acid sequence: CASSFRWGAVSYGYTF.

This clonotype has a handful of counts. V is TRBV27 and J is TRBJ1-3, with a tentative D call TRBD1 (5 bases). The germline CDR1 and CDR2 sequences are MNHEY and SMNVEV (reference sequence). The V end was cut by 9 bases, the J end by 0 bases, with 27 bases between. This CDR3 spans 19 amino acids. In DNA, the CDR3 is TGTGCCAGAAAGATCAGGGTACGATCCGATTCGCCCTCTGGAAACACCATATATTTT. Residues: CARKIRVRSDSPSGNTIYF.

In this sample, this clonotype turned up a few times. The chain recombines TRBV7-2 with TRBJ1-5; 7 nucleotides line up with TRBD1. The germline CDR1 and CDR2 sequences are SGHTA and FQGNSA. CDR3 length: 15 amino acids. V was clipped by 5 bases and J by 1 base; unmatched bases: 5. In DNA form, the CDR3 reads TGTGCCAGCAGCCGATCGACAGGGAGCAATCAGCCCCAGCATTTT. As protein: CASSRSTGSNQPQHF.

The chain uses TRBV20-1 and TRBJ2-3; 16 bases agree with TRBD2. The CDR3 covers 19 residues. J lost 8 bases, V lost 2 bases, and 16 bases had no gene match. Germline assignment: CDR1 DFQATT and CDR2 SNEGSKA (reference sequence). Here the CDR3 reads CSARPSYGTSGGAGGTQYF. The CDR3 nucleotides read TGCAGTGCTAGACCCTCCTACGGGACTAGCGGGGGGGCGGGAGGTACGCAGTATTTT.

The V gene is TRBV12-3 or TRBV12-4, the J gene TRBJ2-3; TRBD2 matches at 8 bases. The CDR3 totals 15 residues. V lost 6 bases to trimming and J lost 7 bases; unmatched junction nucleotides: 12. This CDR3 is CASRSSGGEVYTQYF. The DNA for the CDR3 is TGTGCCAGCAGATCCTCGGGGGGGGAAGTATATACGCAGTATTTT.

V gene TRBV9 combines with J gene TRBJ2-5, with D perhaps being TRBD1 or TRBD2 (6 bases each). The V gene's germline CDR1 is SGDLS and CDR2 YYNGEE. The CDR3 contains 14 residues. V gave up 0 bases and J gave up 2 bases, with 8 bases separating them. CDR3 nucleotide sequence: TGTGCCAGCAGCGTAGGGAGGGGGCAAGAGACCCAGTACTTC. It encodes CASSVGRGQETQYF.

The rearrangement joins TRBV20-1 to TRBJ1-5; possible D gene TRBD1, 5 bases. Germline V CDR1 and CDR2: DFQATT, SNEGSKA (reference sequence). The V and J ends lost 3 bases and 0 bases respectively, with 15 bases between them. The CDR3 runs 16 residues. The CDR3 DNA sequence: TGCAGTGCTAGTCTCGGGGGAGCGTTTAGCAATCAGCCCCAGCATTTT. Amino acid sequence: CSASLGGAFSNQPQHF.

This clonotype was observed once. The chain combines TRBV19 with TRBJ2-4, with a tentative D call TRBD1 (6 bases). V was clipped by 6 bases and J by 8 bases, with 17 bases between them. This CDR3 region has 14 residues. CDR1 is LNHDA, CDR2 SQIVND, per germline (reference sequence). The CDR3 nucleotides read TGTGCCAGTAGGATCGGGGAAGGGGGAGACATTCAGTACTTC. It codes for CASRIGEGGDIQYF.

V and J are TRBV20-1 and TRBJ2-7; D remains unclear. The V end was cut by 3 bases, the J end by 5 bases, with 17 bases between. The CDR3 has 14 residues. Germline assignment: CDR1 DFQATT and CDR2 SNEGSKA (reference sequence). The CDR3 DNA reads TGCAGTGCTAGGGAGTCCTCAGAGTGGAACGAGCAGTACTTC. Encoded protein: CSARESSEWNEQYF.

This clonotype came up a few times. The V and J genes are TRBV7-9 and TRBJ1-3, with TRBD1 as a possible D gene (6 bases). In germline, CDR1 is SEHNR, CDR2 FQNEAQ (reference sequence). Trimming shortened V by 5 bases and J by 3 bases, and 11 bases separated the two germline ends. There are 14 residues in the CDR3. DNA for the CDR3: TGTGCCAGCAGCCCTTGGGGGCGTGGAAACACCATATATTTT. This translates into CASSPWGRGNTIYF.

V and J are TRBV20-1 and TRBJ2-7, with D unclear. Per germline, CDR1 DFQATT and CDR2 SNEGSKA (reference sequence). The length of the CDR3 is 14 residues. V was clipped by 3 bases and J by 0 bases, with 12 bases between them. The CDR3 DNA follows: TGCAGTGCTAGGTCTCCCGGCGGCTCCTACGAGCAGTACTTC. Translated: CSARSPGGSYEQYF.

This clonotype came up a few times. The chain links TRBV7-6 to TRBJ1-2, with D possibly matching TRBD1 (5 bases). The ends were cut back, 5 bases at V and 5 bases at J, with 15 bases in the middle. The CDR3 is 14 amino acids. Germline-derived CDR1 and CDR2 are SGHVS and FNYEAQ. The CDR3 loop is CASSPSTVPYGYTF. In nucleotides, the CDR3 is TGTGCCAGCAGCCCGTCGACAGTCCCGTATGGCTACACCTTC.

The rearrangement joins TRBV19 to TRBJ1-5; 12 bases line up with TRBD1. This CDR3 comprises 17 residues. Germline V gene lookup returns CDR1 LNHDA and CDR2 SQIVND (reference sequence). V trimming: 5 bases; J trimming: 2 bases; junction bases outside the gene matches: 7. CDR3 protein: CASSSGTGGRGNQPQHF. CDR3 DNA: TGTGCCAGTAGTTCCGGGACAGGGGGCAGGGGCAATCAGCCCCAGCATTTT.

The V gene is TRBV28, the J gene TRBJ1-2, with D unresolved. This CDR3 is 17 amino acids long. Germline V gives CDR1 MDHEN, CDR2 SYDVKM. V lost 2 bases and J 0 bases, leaving 16 bases between the germline ends. DNA of the CDR3: TGTGCCAGCAGTTTAATGGGTACGAAACTAACTAACTATGGCTACACCTTC. This sequence encodes CASSLMGTKLTNYGYTF.

The DNA for the CDR3 is TGCAGTGCTAATCGGGGGGGGCCGTACGAGCAGTACTTC. It codes for CSANRGGPYEQYF. This chain joins TRBV20-1 and TRBJ2-7; TRBD2 matches 8 bases. Germline trimming cut 4 bases from V and 4 bases from J; bases unmatched to any gene: 6. This CDR3 contains 13 residues. From germline, CDR1 is DFQATT and CDR2 SNEGSKA (reference sequence).

V gene TRBV19 combines with J gene TRBJ2-7; the D gene is possibly TRBD1 (6 bases). Germline V gene data show CDR1 as LNHDA and CDR2 as SQIVND (reference sequence). CDR3 length: 12 residues. The ends were cut back, 3 bases at V and 4 bases at J, with 7 bases in the middle. The CDR3 region is CASSMTGYEQYF. For the CDR3, the DNA is TGTGCCAGTAGTATGACAGGTTACGAGCAGTACTTC.

The chain links TRBV12-3 or TRBV12-4 to TRBJ1-1, with a possible D match to TRBD1 (5 bases). V was cut by 3 bases and J by 0 bases, with 14 bases left in between. This CDR3 spans 16 amino acids. This CDR3 reads CASSFITDSVNTEAFF. CDR3 nucleotides: TGTGCCAGCAGTTTCATAACCGACAGCGTGAACACTGAAGCTTTCTTT.

V gene TRBV20-1 combines with J gene TRBJ2-7; D assignment may be TRBD1 or TRBD2 (5 bases each). Germline V gene sequence: CDR1 DFQATT, CDR2 SNEGSKA (reference sequence). Trimming stripped 6 bases from V and 0 bases from J, with 15 bases between. This CDR3 is 14 amino acids long. The CDR3 DNA reads TGCAGTGCCCCGGGACCCACGGACTCCTACGAGCAGTACTTC. Protein product: CSAPGPTDSYEQYF.

The chain links TRBV27 to TRBJ1-2; TRBD1 is a possible D gene (6 bases). The V and J ends lost 7 bases and 4 bases respectively, with 19 bases between them. Germline V lookup: CDR1 MNHEY, CDR2 SMNVEV (reference sequence). CDR3 length equals 15 residues. CDR3 coding DNA: TGTGCCAGCATGATTCCGGACATCAGGGGCTATGGCTACACCTTC. Protein sequence: CASMIPDIRGYGYTF.

The chain recombines TRBV30 with TRBJ2-1; 10 bases map to TRBD2. Looked up from germline, CDR1 is GTSNPN and CDR2 is SVGIG (reference sequence). This CDR3 has 14 amino acids. V trimming: 3 bases; J trimming: 10 bases; junction bases outside the gene matches: 9. The CDR3 region has the DNA TGTGCCTGGAGAAATAGCGGGGGGCCCGGGGAGCAGTTCTTC. Translated: CAWRNSGGPGEQFF.

This clonotype was seen a few times. Its ends do not fully match the called genes, so a read error is possible. This chain connects TRBV6-1 to TRBJ1-1; D remains unclear. The CDR3 extends over 11 amino acids. Germline values: CDR1 MNHNS, CDR2 SASEGT. Here the CDR3 reads CASGDIYNAFF. DNA of the CDR3: TGTGCCAGCGGTGATATCTACAACGCTTTCTTT.

V usage is TRBV5-1 and J usage is TRBJ1-2; the match to TRBD1 covers 7 bases. The length of the CDR3 is 13 residues. The J segment lost 8 bases and the V segment lost 2 bases, leaving 6 bases of the junction unmatched. The V gene's germline CDR1 is SGHRS and CDR2 YFSETQ. CDR3 loop: CASSLTGEGGYTF. The CDR3 coding sequence is TGCGCCAGCAGCTTAACAGGGGAGGGAGGCTACACCTTC.

The V and J genes are TRBV28 and TRBJ1-2; perhaps TRBD1 as D (5 bases). Germline CDR1 is MDHEN and CDR2 is SYDVKM. Trimming removed 4 bases from V and 4 bases from J, with 13 bases in between. CDR3 length equals 14 residues. DNA of the CDR3: TGTGCCAGCAGTTACCGGGGGGGACCCTATGGCTACACCTTC. Amino acids: CASSYRGGPYGYTF.

V is TRBV7-8 and J is TRBJ2-7; 8 bases fit TRBD2. The CDR3 extends over 19 amino acids. Germline V gene data show CDR1 as SGHVS and CDR2 as FQNEAQ. V gave up 5 bases and J gave up 4 bases; unmatched junction bases: 22. The CDR3 region has the DNA TGTGCCAGCAGCCCCCGAGGACTAGCCCTCAAAAAGGGGAGTTACGAGCAGTACTTC. Translation: CASSPRGLALKKGSYEQYF.

J is TRBJ2-3 and V is TRBV24-1, with D tentatively TRBD1 (6 bases). Trimming pared 1 base from V and 4 bases from J, leaving 14 bases between. The germline CDR1 and CDR2 sequences are KGHDR and SFDVKD. This CDR3 spans 16 amino acids. The CDR3 region is CATSDFRDWGPDTQYF. CDR3 sequence (DNA): TGTGCCACCAGTGATTTTCGGGATTGGGGGCCAGATACGCAGTATTTT.

This clonotype appeared once. This chain links TRBV30 with TRBJ2-3; the D gene is possibly TRBD2 (8 bases). The CDR3 contains 15 residues. Per germline, CDR1 GTSNPN and CDR2 SVGIG (reference sequence). With 2 bases removed from V and 1 base from J, the gap between germline ends came to 13 bases. The CDR3 bases are TGTGCCTGGAGTACGGGGGGGACAGGCACAGATACGCAGTATTTT. This gives the protein CAWSTGGTGTDTQYF.

This CDR3 is CASSYTLGDQPQHF. Written as DNA, the CDR3 is TGTGCCAGCTCTTATACCCTGGGAGATCAGCCCCAGCATTTT. The rearrangement uses TRBV12-3 or TRBV12-4 and TRBJ1-5, with D hard to call. The ends were cut back, 8 bases at V and 5 bases at J, with 16 bases in the middle. The CDR3 runs to 14 residues.

CDR3 region: CASSEAQINTEAFF. The CDR3 DNA sequence: TGTGCCAGCAGTGAGGCTCAGATAAACACTGAAGCTTTCTTT. The chain is built from TRBV6-1 and TRBJ1-1; D gene ambiguous. V lost 3 bases to trimming and J lost 2 bases, with 10 bases between them. The CDR3 has 14 amino acids. Germline values: CDR1 MNHNS, CDR2 SASEGT.

The chain carries TRBV5-4 and TRBJ1-2; 9 nucleotides align to TRBD1. The CDR3 has 14 residues. Germline values: CDR1 SGHNT, CDR2 YYREEE (reference sequence). The junction had 5 bases not matched to a gene; V was cut back by 4 bases and J by 4 bases. The CDR3: CASSRQGEGYGYTF. The CDR3 DNA is TGTGCCAGCAGCCGACAGGGGGAGGGCTATGGCTACACCTTC.

In this sample, this clonotype turned up a few times. The chain carries TRBV20-1 and TRBJ2-5, with 11 positions matching TRBD2. CDR3 length: 15 residues. Per germline, CDR1 DFQATT and CDR2 SNEGSKA (reference sequence). The junction had 9 bases not matched to a gene; V was cut back by 5 bases and J by 4 bases. Written as DNA, the CDR3 is TGCAGTGCTCGCCCCGGGACTAGCGGCCGAGAGACCCAGTACTTC. It yields the protein CSARPGTSGRETQYF.